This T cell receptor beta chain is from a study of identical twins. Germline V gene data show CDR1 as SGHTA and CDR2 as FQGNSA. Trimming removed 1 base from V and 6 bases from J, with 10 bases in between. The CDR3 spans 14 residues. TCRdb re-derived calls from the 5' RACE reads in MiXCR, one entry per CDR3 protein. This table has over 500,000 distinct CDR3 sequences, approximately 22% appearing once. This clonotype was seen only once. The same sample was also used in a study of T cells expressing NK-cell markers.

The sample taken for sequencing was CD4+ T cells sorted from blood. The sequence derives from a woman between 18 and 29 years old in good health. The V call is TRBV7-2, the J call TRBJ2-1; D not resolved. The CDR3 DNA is TGTGCCAGCAGCTTAGAGGCATCTGCCAATGAGCAGTTCTTC. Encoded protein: CASSLEASANEQFF.